This T cell receptor (beta chain) was identified in a study of blood T cell repertoires in COVID-19. Study-level information: Nucleic acid was either cDNA or gDNA, and it came from T cells, B-cell-depleted T cells, or PBMCs.

Enrollees, about 18 to 89 years old, lived in 24 US areas. Clinical history as reported by participants underpinned cohort assignment. V was clipped by 0 bases and J by 5 bases, with 10 bases between them. CDR3 length equals 14 residues. Germline V gene lookup returns CDR1 MGHRA and CDR2 YSYEKL. Measured with immunoSEQ multiplex PCR; TCRdb has only the in-frame clones, and not every one. In the table there are a few hundred thousand clones, approximately 89% of which are singletons. Material for sequencing was PBMCs or T cells enriched from blood (not recorded which). The chain links TRBV4-1 to TRBJ1-1, with no clear D. This receptor was identified in a woman aged 60-75 years who had recovered from COVID-19. The CDR3 DNA reads as TGCGCCAGCAGCCAAGAGAGACGGGGAACTGAAGCTTTCTTT. Translation gives CASSQERRGTEAFF.